This T cell receptor beta chain came from a study of early T cells in non-severe SARS-CoV-2 infection. Study at large: Unsorted whole-blood RNA was sequenced in bulk, leaving chains unpaired.

cDNA molecules, individually, were tagged with unique molecular identifiers. TCRdb called the 5' RACE reads again in MiXCR, with one record for every CDR3 protein. The table includes about 71,000 distinct CDR3 sequences, roughly 15% detected once. The CDR3 is 13 amino acids. Trimming cost V 5 bases and J 10 bases; bases outside gene matches: 7. In germline, CDR1 is MNHEY, CDR2 SMNVEV (reference sequence). Findings of the study overall: The study's VDJdb matching favored anti-spike CD8 responses and missed private and CD4 specificities.

With regard to this clonotype: Its target is unknown.

The sequence derives from an adult who was a healthcare worker with PCR-confirmed SARS-CoV-2 infection or an uninfected control (not recorded which). Sequenced material: whole blood. The chain combines TRBV27 with TRBJ1-1, with 10 bases aligning to TRBD1. Here the CDR3 reads CASSLTGGSGAFF. In nucleotides, the CDR3 is TGTGCCAGCAGTCTGACAGGGGGCTCTGGAGCTTTCTTT.